There are many counts of the clone carrying this T cell receptor beta chain. The antigen remains undetermined. The time point is: patch test 1, 2 weeks after DPC sensitization. Treatment reported: therapeutic diphenylcyclopropenone sensitization with weekly scalp DPC. These data originate in a study of human T cells and chemical hapten exposure. General study results and limits: DPC sensitization did not alter TCRs above 1 in 1000 frequency.

TCRdb reprocessed the RACE reads via MiXCR and lists one record per CDR3 protein. The data contain tens of thousands of distinct CDR3 sequences, more than 8% of them singletons. The CDR3 has 15 residues. CDR1 KGHSH and CDR2 LQKENI come from the germline V gene. The trim removed 2 bases at V and 6 bases at J, leaving 6 bases unmatched. The V and J genes are TRBV18 and TRBJ2-3, with 9 nucleotides matching TRBD2. The source material was whole blood, sampled in connection with sensitization to the hapten diphenylcyclopropenone (DPC). This receptor was taken from a woman between 40 and 55 years old with alopecia areata. Some clones in this sample may be carry-over from other donors' samples. CDR3 loop: CASSPLGLAPDTQYF. The CDR3 DNA is TGTGCCAGCTCACCATTGGGACTAGCTCCCGATACGCAGTATTTT.